This T cell receptor (beta chain) emerged from a study of T cells after yellow fever vaccination (dated by TCRdb to between 2018 and 2021). Study-wide context: Libraries from fractions with low cell numbers were prepared with the SMART-Seq v4 Ultra Low Input RNA kit. Bulk TCR alpha and beta repertoires were sequenced longitudinally to track T-cell clones before and after primary and booster YFV17D yellow fever vaccination. Two healthy male donors made up the cohort, one aged 18 to 29 years and the other aged 30 to 40 years. Blood was drawn at multiple timepoints before and after primary and secondary immunization, with bulk PBMC replicates and cell subsets isolated.

The full study reports these points: After the booster, most clones that had expanded after primary vaccination were detected again (around 97% of CD4 and under 90% of CD8), suggesting broad maintenance of memory. A small share of clonotypes occurred in both CD4 and CD8 compartments, likely arising from convergent recombination. The secondary T-cell response was weaker than the primary response but faster, peaking on day 5 instead of day 15. The study included only a couple of donors, which limits how far the findings can be generalized. Because abundant contaminating clonotypes from the bulk population could be contained in FACS-sorted repertoires, computational filtering was required.

TCR cDNA was synthesized by 5'RACE template switching, which introduced a universal primer site and unique molecular identifiers. Priming of cDNA synthesis was performed from both the TCR alpha and TCR beta constant segments. Libraries were amplified in two PCR steps, with sample barcodes and sequencing adapters added in the second step. Sequencing of libraries was performed on Illumina HiSeq 2500 (2x100 bp) or NovaSeq (2x150 bp). Under the source paper's analysis protocol: Demultiplexing of reads and collapsing into UMI consensus sequences were performed with MIGEC, and V(D)J alignment was carried out with MiXCR. Using edgeR on replicate PBMC samples, clonotypes were called vaccine-responding if FDR was below 0.01 and the log2 fold change was above 5 up to day 15. Each bulk clonotype was labeled CD4 or CD8 based on which sequenced repertoire, CD4 or CD8, contained the clonotype at higher abundance. TCRdb reworked the public reads: Q25 trimming with fastp, MiXCR clone assembly, productive beta chains retained. One record per CDR3 amino acid sequence lists the most common genes and DNA. Here the V and J calls rest on TCRdb's processing, not on the authors' analysis. Here the sample has just under 600,000 distinct CDR3 sequences; approximately 12% occur a single time. Roughly an eighth of the sample is in the top ten clones.

This clonotype was detected many times. This clone's antigen is unknown. Base qualities are not at hand, and no much larger clone is one base apart. The sample's treatment or condition label is to be understood as: live attenuated yellow fever vaccine strain. Two biological replicates of bulk PBMCs were collected at each blood-draw timepoint. PBMCs were isolated from peripheral blood using a standard Ficoll-Paque protocol. RNA was extracted with TriZol from bulk PBMCs, CD4 and CD8 fractions, and dextramer-positive and dextramer-negative fractions. Based on the germline V gene, the CDR1 and CDR2 sequences are MNHEY and SVGEGT. The CDR3 sequence holds 12 residues, the cysteine and phenylalanine included. Only the CDR3 part of the read is kept: 36 bases, read in frame from the first base. Relative to germline, V is 2 bases shorter and J is 1 base shorter, with 2 bases between their ends.

The source material was PBMCs, sampled on the day of the yellow fever booster vaccination. The receptor's source is a man between 25 and 39 years old who received the YFV17D yellow fever vaccine. The chain links TRBV6-2 or TRBV6-3 with TRBJ2-5; no D gene call is confident. The encoded CDR3 is CASSYPQETQYF. The nucleotide sequence is TGTGCCAGCAGTTACCCCCAAGAGACCCAGTACTTC.